Shown below are 17 T cell receptor beta chains from a single sample sequenced in a study of memory CD4+ T cells and cytomegalovirus serostatus. The repertoire was sequenced with immunoSEQ multiplex PCR; TCRdb's copy has only in-frame clones and lacks some. This table has 40,000 to 55,000 clones, over 60% appearing once. Single viable CD3+CD4+CD8-CD45RO+ cells were sorted as the memory CD4+ T cells. Input material: memory CD4+ T cells from blood. All receptors derive from an adult in good health and CMV-seropositive.

V and J are TRBV2 and TRBJ2-1, with D unclear. The CDR3 loop spans 16 amino acids. Germline lookup yields CDR1 SNHLY and CDR2 FYNNEI. V lost 4 bases, J lost 2 bases, and 15 bases lay in between. CDR3 nucleotide sequence: TGTGCCAGCAGTGCGTACGGAAGAACCACCTACAATGAGCAGTTCTTC. It specifies CASSAYGRTTYNEQFF.

This clone was detected only once. The CDR3 loop reads CASSSDLLRATGLSEAFF. In DNA, the CDR3 is TGTGCCAGCAGCTCCGACCTCCTTAGGGCGACCGGTTTAAGTGAAGCTTTCTTT. The V and J genes are TRBV7-9 and TRBJ1-1; no firm D call. Trimming shortened V by 4 bases and J by 7 bases, and 28 bases separated the two germline ends. Per germline, CDR1 SEHNR and CDR2 FQNEAQ (reference sequence). This CDR3 region has 18 residues.

There are a few counts of this clone. The chain uses TRBV5-1 and TRBJ2-3, with D possibly TRBD2 on 5 matching bases. Trimming removed 0 bases from V and 1 base from J, with 9 bases in between. The length of the CDR3 is 15 residues. Germline V CDR1 and CDR2: SGHRS, YFSETQ. The CDR3 nucleotides are TGCGCCAGCAGCTTGGAAGGTAGCGGCACAGATACGCAGTATTTT. It codes for CASSLEGSGTDTQYF. Full variable domain (rest looked up from reference TRBV5-1 and TRBJ2-3): KAGVTQTPRYLIKTRGQQVTLSCSPISGHRSVSWYQQTPGQGLQFLFEYFSETQRNKGNFPGRFSGRQFSNSRSEMNVSTLELGDSALYLCASSLEGSGTDTQYFGPGTRLTVL.

The chain carries TRBV7-6 and TRBJ2-3; D gene uncertain. Between the trimmed V and J ends, which lost 1 base and 0 bases, there was a span of 8 bases. The CDR3 extends over 15 amino acids. The germline V gene has CDR1 SGHVS and CDR2 FNYEAQ. The CDR3 nucleotides read TGTGCCAGCAGCTTAGTCCTCGGGAGCACAGATACGCAGTATTTT. It encodes CASSLVLGSTDTQYF.

V usage is TRBV5-1 and J usage is TRBJ1-6, with a tentative D call TRBD1 (5 bases). There are 14 residues in the CDR3. V lost 6 bases to trimming and J lost 6 bases, with 13 bases between them. Germline V lookup: CDR1 SGHRS, CDR2 YFSETQ. The CDR3 is CASTVDGTNSPLHF. DNA of the CDR3: TGCGCCAGCACGGTCGATGGGACTAATTCACCCCTCCACTTT.

The chain has TRBV14 and TRBJ1-2; D ambiguous. CDR1 and CDR2 from the germline V gene are SGHDN and FVKESK. Trimming took 0 bases from V and 0 from J, leaving 14 bases between them. This CDR3 comprises 17 residues. The CDR3 sequence is CASSQEGRGKSNYGYTF. The CDR3 DNA reads as TGTGCCAGCAGCCAAGAGGGGAGAGGGAAGTCTAACTATGGCTACACCTTC.

The rearrangement joins TRBV5-6 to TRBJ2-1, with TRBD1 identical over 7 bases. With 4 bases clipped from V and 1 base from J, the junction kept 11 bases outside the gene matches. CDR3 length: 17 amino acids. In germline, CDR1 is SGHDT, CDR2 YYEEEE. The CDR3 spells CASSEEDRYHSYNEQFF. Written as DNA, the CDR3 is TGTGCCAGCAGCGAGGAGGACAGGTATCATTCCTACAATGAGCAGTTCTTC.

Only a few counts were recorded for this clone. CDR3 DNA: TGTGCCAGCACCCGGGCAAGCGGGGAGGACAATGAGCAGTTCTTC. Translating it yields CASTRASGEDNEQFF. The chain joins TRBV6-1 to TRBJ2-1, with 7 bases that match TRBD2. The length of the CDR3 is 15 residues. The germline gives CDR1 MNHNS, CDR2 SASEGT. V shed 7 bases and J 5 bases; nucleotides not matched to a gene: 11.

The chain recombines TRBV25-1 with TRBJ1-3; D is undetermined. CDR1 and CDR2 (germline): MGHDK, SYGVNS. This CDR3 is 12 amino acids long. The V gene lost 6 bases and the J gene lost 9 bases, with 12 bases spanning the gap. CDR3 protein: CASRSLSGTIYF. The CDR3, as DNA: TGTGCCAGCAGGTCACTCTCGGGCACCATATATTTT.

The CDR3 here is CATQGQGADGYTF. DNA for the CDR3: TGTGCCACCCAGGGACAGGGGGCGGATGGCTACACCTTC. The V gene is TRBV19, the J gene TRBJ1-2, with TRBD1 matching over 12 bases. Per germline, CDR1 LNHDA and CDR2 SQIVND (reference sequence). This CDR3 comprises 13 residues. J lost 6 bases, V lost 10 bases, and 6 bases had no gene match.

The chain uses TRBV6-1 and TRBJ1-2; possible D gene TRBD1, 5 bases. The germline V gene has CDR1 MNHNS and CDR2 SASEGT. The CDR3 covers 13 residues. With 5 bases removed from V and 5 bases from J, the gap between germline ends came to 12 bases. The CDR3 nucleotides read TGTGCCAGCAGTCCGATGGGGGTGTATGGCTACACCTTC. Protein: CASSPMGVYGYTF.

V gene TRBV18 combines with J gene TRBJ1-4; 7 positions agree with TRBD1. The V segment lost 0 bases and the J segment 8 bases; nucleotides outside the gene matches: 12. The germline gives CDR1 KGHSH, CDR2 LQKENI. This CDR3 comprises 17 residues. In nucleotides, the CDR3 is TGTGCCAGCTCACCACCGACCACAGGGGTTATTGGGGAAAAACTGTTTTTT. As protein: CASSPPTTGVIGEKLFF.

There are a few counts of this clone. The chain combines TRBV27 with TRBJ2-3, with D tentatively TRBD1 (6 bases). The ends were cut back, 8 bases at V and 0 bases at J, with 27 bases in the middle. The CDR3 totals 19 residues. CDR1 is MNHEY and CDR2 is SMNVEV in the germline V gene (reference sequence). CDR3 nucleotides: TGTGCCAGCCGCCCCGTAGTTGGGGGCGAGGGGATTAGCACAGATACGCAGTATTTT. This codes for CASRPVVGGEGISTDTQYF.

The CDR3 nucleotides are TGTGCCAGCTCGCGACAGGGTGAGGCCACTGAAGCTTTCTTT. Its protein product is CASSRQGEATEAFF. The V and J genes are TRBV18 and TRBJ1-1; TRBD1 matches at 7 bases. V shed 6 bases, J shed 4 bases, and the junction held 8 bases outside the gene matches. The CDR3 runs to 14 residues. Germline lookup yields CDR1 KGHSH and CDR2 LQKENI. The whole variable domain, remainder taken from reference TRBV18 and TRBJ1-1, is NAGVMQNPRHLVRRRGQEARLRCSPMKGHSHVYWYRQLPEEGLKFMVYLQKENIIDESGMPKERFSAEFPKEGPSILRIQQVVRGDSAAYFCASSRQGEATEAFFGQGTRLTVV.

J is TRBJ1-6 and V is TRBV9; 7 bases match TRBD1. The CDR3 contains 19 residues. Germline CDR1 SGDLS, CDR2 YYNGEE. The V and J ends lost 5 bases and 0 bases, in that order; junction bases with no gene match: 14. In DNA, the CDR3 is TGTGCCAGCAGTGATACCGGGACAGACATAAGCTCCTATAATTCACCCCTCCACTTT. Amino acids: CASSDTGTDISSYNSPLHF.

The V call is TRBV19, the J call TRBJ1-1; TRBD1 aligns across 10 bases. The CDR3 runs 18 residues. Per germline, CDR1 LNHDA and CDR2 SQIVND (reference sequence). J gave up 0 bases and V 6 bases, and 13 bases lay outside the gene matches. As DNA, the CDR3 is TGTGCCAGTAGCCCATCCGGGACAGGGGCCAGAATGAACACTGAAGCTTTCTTT. Amino acids: CASSPSGTGARMNTEAFF.

The rearrangement joins TRBV2 to TRBJ1-1; D is perhaps TRBD1 (5 bases). This CDR3 is 12 amino acids long. Germline values: CDR1 SNHLY, CDR2 FYNNEI. The V gene lost 8 bases and the J gene lost 3 bases, with 10 bases spanning the gap. The CDR3 bases are TGTGCCAGCCGGGAGGGGTACACTGAAGCTTTCTTT. Residues: CASREGYTEAFF.